This T cell receptor beta chain originates from a study of cytomegalovirus exposure and HLA in healthy donors. Study information: Membership in the Caucasian-associated ancestry cluster was found for 75% to 85% of nearly 400 genotyped donors.

The primer mix had 60 Vbeta and 13 Jbeta primers. Data came from immunoSEQ multiplex PCR; TCRdb stores just in-frame clones and leaves some out. Of around 94,000 clones in the sample, 65% to 85% were seen once. Concerning this clone: Its antigen is currently unknown.

Germline V gives CDR1 SGHKS, CDR2 YYEKEE (reference sequence). V was pared by 0 bases and J by 5 bases, with 6 bases of the junction left unmatched. The length of the CDR3 is 15 residues. Overall study findings and caveats: Common viral pathogens (according to a later analysis) appeared linked to several of the most significant clusters. TCR beta sequences reportedly predicted most subjects' HLA-A and HLA-B alleles accurately. When presence/absence was analysed, sequencing depth was taken to be roughly uniform across donors.

The specimen was PBMCs. The chain combines TRBV5-5 with TRBJ2-5; 8 nucleotides agree with TRBD1. This sequence originates from a man between 18 and 35 years old in good health and CMV-seronegative. The CDR3 DNA is TGTGCCAGCAGCTTGGCAGGGGGCGGTCTGGAGACCCAGTACTTC. Its protein is CASSLAGGGLETQYF.